A selection of T cell receptor beta chains follows, all from one sample in a study of cytomegalovirus exposure and HLA in healthy donors. Profiling relied on immunoSEQ multiplex PCR, and the TCRdb table lists in-frame clones only, not all of them. The sample carries 150,000 to 180,000 clones, about three quarters recorded once. Sequencing was carried out using PBMCs. These receptors all come from a middle-aged woman in good health and CMV-seronegative. Each CDR3 is given with its conserved first and last residue. The D gene is left open where the match is weak. Size tells how often a clone was seen (once, few, many) or the class of an expanded clone, and some rows leave it out.

v_call: TRBV2; clone_size: .; j_call: TRBJ2-7; d_call: .; cdr3_nt: TGTGCCAGCAGTGAAGCCAGGATAAGCCACGAGCAGTACTTC; cdr3_aa: CASSEARISHEQYF
v_call: TRBV4-1; clone_size: once; j_call: TRBJ2-1; d_call: .; cdr3_nt: TGCGCCAGCAGCCAAGATCGAAATAGCGGAGTAACTCGCTACAATGAGCAGTTCTTC; cdr3_aa: CASSQDRNSGVTRYNEQFF
v_call: TRBV5-4; clone_size: once; j_call: TRBJ2-5; d_call: TRBD2; cdr3_nt: TGTGCCAGCAGCCCCCTTGGGCTAGCGGGGGGGTCATCGGAGACCCAGTACTTC; cdr3_aa: CASSPLGLAGGSSETQYF
v_call: TRBV28; clone_size: .; j_call: TRBJ2-2; d_call: TRBD1; cdr3_nt: TGTGCCAGCATCACCAACAGGGGGCGGAAGGTGTTTTTT; cdr3_aa: CASITNRGRKVFF
v_call: TRBV10-1; clone_size: .; j_call: TRBJ2-5; d_call: .; cdr3_nt: TGCGCCAGCAGTGAGGCCCCGGAAGAGACCCAGTACTTC; cdr3_aa: CASSEAPEETQYF
v_call: TRBV19; clone_size: .; j_call: TRBJ2-1; d_call: TRBD1; cdr3_nt: TGTGCCAGTAGTATTACGGGACAGGGCGTAAATGAGCAGTTCTTC; cdr3_aa: CASSITGQGVNEQFF
v_call: TRBV7-9; clone_size: .; j_call: TRBJ1-1; d_call: .; cdr3_nt: TGTGCCAGCAGCTTTACCCAGGGGAACACTGAAGCTTTCTTT; cdr3_aa: CASSFTQGNTEAFF
v_call: TRBV11-2; clone_size: .; j_call: TRBJ2-3; d_call: TRBD1; cdr3_nt: TGTGCCAGCAGCGTAGGAACAGGGGTCCTAGATACGCAGTATTTT; cdr3_aa: CASSVGTGVLDTQYF
v_call: TRBV7-6; clone_size: .; j_call: TRBJ1-6; d_call: TRBD1; cdr3_nt: TGTGCCAGCAGCTTAAAAAGGACAGGGCATTCACCCCTCCACTTT; cdr3_aa: CASSLKRTGHSPLHF
v_call: TRBV6-1; clone_size: .; j_call: TRBJ2-2; d_call: TRBD2; cdr3_nt: TGTGCCAGCAGTGAGGCTAGCGGGGGGGCCGGGGAGCTGTTTTTT; cdr3_aa: CASSEASGGAGELFF
v_call: TRBV28; clone_size: .; j_call: TRBJ1-4; d_call: .; cdr3_nt: TGTGCCAGCAGTCCCGACAGAATTAATGAAAAACTGTTTTTT; cdr3_aa: CASSPDRINEKLFF
v_call: TRBV5-1; clone_size: .; j_call: TRBJ1-2; d_call: .; cdr3_nt: TGCGCCAGCAGAATCACCGGTGGACAGCACTATGGCTACACCTTC; cdr3_aa: CASRITGGQHYGYTF
v_call: TRBV5-1; clone_size: .; j_call: TRBJ2-1; d_call: TRBD2; cdr3_nt: TGCGCCAGCCAAAGTAGCGGGGAGACGAACAATGAGCAGTTCTTC; cdr3_aa: CASQSSGETNNEQFF
v_call: TRBV4-1; clone_size: .; j_call: TRBJ2-7; d_call: TRBD2; cdr3_nt: TGCGCCAGCAGCCACACCGGGACTAGTTCCTACGAGCAGTACTTC; cdr3_aa: CASSHTGTSSYEQYF
v_call: TRBV6-4; clone_size: .; j_call: TRBJ1-2; d_call: TRBD1; cdr3_nt: TGTGCCAGCAGTGGCGTCGGACAGGGAGCCGGCTACACCTTC; cdr3_aa: CASSGVGQGAGYTF
v_call: TRBV11-2; clone_size: .; j_call: TRBJ2-6; d_call: .; cdr3_nt: TGTGCCAGCAGCTCCAGGATCCTGACTTTC; cdr3_aa: CASSSRILTF